This T cell receptor (beta chain) was observed in a study of shared clonotypes between healthy human individuals. On the study more broadly: A donor's plate count was three for CD4 naive and three for CD4 memory; CD8 naive had two and CD8 memory one. The study's findings and limits: Around 5% was the fraction of naive CD4 clonotypes found shared across a few donors. Generation of non-shared clonotypes was less probable than generation of clonotypes shared by all four donors.

Assay used: immunoSEQ multiplex PCR; TCRdb lists only in-frame clones, some missing. The table lists about 2.2 million clones, around 93% of them singletons. CD45RO-negative CD8 cells positively selected for CCR7 made up the naive population, which excluded terminally differentiated effector memory CD45RA+ cells. On this clone itself: The antigen remains unidentified.

The CDR3 covers 15 residues. Looked up from germline, CDR1 is SGDLS and CDR2 is YYNGEE. V was trimmed by 2 bases and J by 1 base, leaving 11 bases between them. Sequenced input: naive CD8+ T cells from PBMCs. This clonotype originated in a man in his late teens or twenties in good health. Some clones in this sample may be carry-over from other donors' samples. This rearrangement joins TRBV9 to TRBJ2-3; no reliable D call. The CDR3 loop is CASSVFGSGTDTQYF. In DNA form, the CDR3 reads TGTGCCAGCAGCGTGTTCGGGTCTGGCACAGATACGCAGTATTTT.